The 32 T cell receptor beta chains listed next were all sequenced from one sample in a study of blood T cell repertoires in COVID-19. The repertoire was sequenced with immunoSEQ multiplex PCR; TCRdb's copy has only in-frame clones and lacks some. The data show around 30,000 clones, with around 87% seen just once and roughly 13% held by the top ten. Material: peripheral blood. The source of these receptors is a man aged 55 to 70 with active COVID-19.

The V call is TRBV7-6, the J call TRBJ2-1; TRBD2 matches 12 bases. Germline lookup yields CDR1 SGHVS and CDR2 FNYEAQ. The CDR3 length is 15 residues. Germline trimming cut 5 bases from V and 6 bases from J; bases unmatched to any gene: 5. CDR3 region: CASSETSGGVNEQFF. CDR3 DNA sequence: TGTGCCAGCAGCGAGACTAGCGGGGGCGTCAATGAGCAGTTCTTC.

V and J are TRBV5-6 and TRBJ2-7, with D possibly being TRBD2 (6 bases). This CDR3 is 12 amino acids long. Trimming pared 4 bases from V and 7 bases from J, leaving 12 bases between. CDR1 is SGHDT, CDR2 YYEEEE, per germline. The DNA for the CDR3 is TGTGCCAGCAGCCTAGGGACTGGTGAGCAGTACTTC. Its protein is CASSLGTGEQYF.

The CDR3: CASSLTSTSGLLAGELFF. CDR3 DNA sequence: TGTGCCAGCAGCTTAACGTCTACCAGCGGCCTGTTAGCCGGGGAGCTGTTTTTT. V and J are TRBV7-3 and TRBJ2-2; D may be TRBD2 (5 bases). The germline gives CDR1 SGHTA, CDR2 FQGTGA. Trimming pared 0 bases from V and 6 bases from J, leaving 20 bases between. CDR3 size: 18 residues.

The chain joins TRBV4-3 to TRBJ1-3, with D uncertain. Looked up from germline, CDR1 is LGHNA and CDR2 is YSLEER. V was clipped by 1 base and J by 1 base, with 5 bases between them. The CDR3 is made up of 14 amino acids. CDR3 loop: CASSQVRSGNTIYF. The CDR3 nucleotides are TGCGCCAGCAGCCAAGTTAGATCTGGAAACACCATATATTTT.

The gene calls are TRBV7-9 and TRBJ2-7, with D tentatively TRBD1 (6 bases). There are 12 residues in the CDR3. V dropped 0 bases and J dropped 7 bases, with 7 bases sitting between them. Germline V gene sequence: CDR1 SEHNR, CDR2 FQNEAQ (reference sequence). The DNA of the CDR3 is TGTGCCAGCAGCTTAGCCAGGGGAGAGCAGTACTTC. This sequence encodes CASSLARGEQYF.

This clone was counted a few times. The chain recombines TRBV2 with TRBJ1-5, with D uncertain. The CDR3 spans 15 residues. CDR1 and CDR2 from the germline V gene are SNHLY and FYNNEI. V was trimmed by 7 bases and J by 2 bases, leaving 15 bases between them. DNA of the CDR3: TGTGCCAGCAACCGCGGTGGATCGCGCAATCAGCCCCAGCATTTT. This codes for CASNRGGSRNQPQHF.

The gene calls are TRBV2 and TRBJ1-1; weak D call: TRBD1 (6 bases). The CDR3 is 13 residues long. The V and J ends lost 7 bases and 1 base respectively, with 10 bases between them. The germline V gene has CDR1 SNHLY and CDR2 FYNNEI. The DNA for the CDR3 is TGTGCCAGCATCGAACAGGGGAACACTGAAGCTTTCTTT. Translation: CASIEQGNTEAFF.

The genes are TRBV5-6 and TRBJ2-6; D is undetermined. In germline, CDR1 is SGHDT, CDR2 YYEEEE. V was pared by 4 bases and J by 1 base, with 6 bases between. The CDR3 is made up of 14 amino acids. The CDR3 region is CASSALSGANVLTF. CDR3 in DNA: TGTGCCAGCAGCGCCCTATCTGGGGCCAACGTCCTGACTTTC.

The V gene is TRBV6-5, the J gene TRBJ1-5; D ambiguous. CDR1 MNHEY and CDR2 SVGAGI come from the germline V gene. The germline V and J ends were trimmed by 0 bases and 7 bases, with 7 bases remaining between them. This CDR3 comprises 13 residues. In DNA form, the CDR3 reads TGTGCCAGCAGTTACTCGTTCAGGCAGCCCCAGCATTTT. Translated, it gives CASSYSFRQPQHF.

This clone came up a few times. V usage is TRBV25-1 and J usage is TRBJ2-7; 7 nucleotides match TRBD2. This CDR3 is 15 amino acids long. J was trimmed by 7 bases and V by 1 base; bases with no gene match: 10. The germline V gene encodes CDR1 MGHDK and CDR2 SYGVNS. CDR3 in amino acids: CASSESLTSSSEQYF. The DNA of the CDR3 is TGTGCCAGCAGTGAATCCCTGACTAGCTCATCGGAGCAGTACTTC.

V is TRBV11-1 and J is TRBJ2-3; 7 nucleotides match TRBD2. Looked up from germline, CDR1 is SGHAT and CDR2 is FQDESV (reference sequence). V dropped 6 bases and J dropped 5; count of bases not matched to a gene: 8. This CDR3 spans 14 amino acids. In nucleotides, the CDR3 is TGTGCCAGCAGTCCCAGGACTAGTGAAGATACGCAGTATTTT. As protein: CASSPRTSEDTQYF.

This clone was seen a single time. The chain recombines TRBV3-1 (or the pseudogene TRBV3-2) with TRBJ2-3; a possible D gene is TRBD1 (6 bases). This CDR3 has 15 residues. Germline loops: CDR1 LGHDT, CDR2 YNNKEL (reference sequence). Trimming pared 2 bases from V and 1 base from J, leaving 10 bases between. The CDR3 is CASSQRDTRTDTQYF. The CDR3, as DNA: TGTGCCAGCAGCCAAAGGGACACCCGCACAGATACGCAGTATTTT.

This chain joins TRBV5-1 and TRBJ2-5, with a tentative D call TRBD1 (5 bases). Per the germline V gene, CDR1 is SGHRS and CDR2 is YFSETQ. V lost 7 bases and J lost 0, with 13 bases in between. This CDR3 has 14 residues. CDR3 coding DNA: TGCGCCAGCCAGGCCTGGGGCAACCAAGAGACCCAGTACTTC. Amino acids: CASQAWGNQETQYF.

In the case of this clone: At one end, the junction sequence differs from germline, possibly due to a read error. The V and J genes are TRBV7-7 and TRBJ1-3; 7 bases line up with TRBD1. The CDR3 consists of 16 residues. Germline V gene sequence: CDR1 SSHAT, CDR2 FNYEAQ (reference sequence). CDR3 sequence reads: CASSVGQELSGNTIYF. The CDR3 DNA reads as TGTGCTAGCAGCGTAGGACAGGAGCTCTCTGGAAACACCATATATTTT. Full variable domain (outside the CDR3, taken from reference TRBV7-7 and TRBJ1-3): GAGVSQSPRYKVTKRGQDVTLRCDPISSHATLYWYQQALGQGPEFLTYFNYEAQPDKSGLPSDRFSAERPEGSISTLTIQRTEQRDSAMYRCASSVGQELSGNTIYFGEGSWLTVV.

The CDR3 DNA follows: TGCGCCAGCTCCCCCGGACAGGGTCGGACTGAAGCTTTCTTT. It specifies CASSPGQGRTEAFF. The chain recombines TRBV5-1 with TRBJ1-1, with 8 bases identical to TRBD1. CDR1 is SGHRS, CDR2 YFSETQ, per germline. The CDR3 consists of 14 residues. Trimming removed 7 bases from V and 5 bases from J; junction bases left unmatched: 10.

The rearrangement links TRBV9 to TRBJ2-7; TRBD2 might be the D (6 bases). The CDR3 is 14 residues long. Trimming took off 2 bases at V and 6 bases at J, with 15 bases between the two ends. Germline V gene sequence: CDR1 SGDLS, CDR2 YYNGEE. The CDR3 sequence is CASSVSPGDVEQYF. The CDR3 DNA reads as TGTGCCAGCAGCGTTTCTCCGGGAGACGTCGAGCAGTACTTC.

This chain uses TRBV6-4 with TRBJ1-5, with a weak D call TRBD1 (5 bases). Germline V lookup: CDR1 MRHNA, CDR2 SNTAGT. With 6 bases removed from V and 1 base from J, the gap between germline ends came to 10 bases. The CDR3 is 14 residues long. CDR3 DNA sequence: TGTGCCAGCAGCCAGGACATGAGCAATCAGCCCCAGCATTTT. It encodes CASSQDMSNQPQHF.

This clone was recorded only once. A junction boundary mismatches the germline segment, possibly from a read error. This CDR3 reads CASSLGQAGNTIYF. As DNA, the CDR3 is TGTGCCAGCAGTTTGGGGCAGGCTGGGAACACCATATATTTT. The rearrangement links TRBV6-6 to TRBJ1-3, with D tentatively TRBD1 (5 bases). CDR1 is MNHNY and CDR2 is SVGAGI in the germline V gene (reference sequence). CDR3 length: 14 amino acids.

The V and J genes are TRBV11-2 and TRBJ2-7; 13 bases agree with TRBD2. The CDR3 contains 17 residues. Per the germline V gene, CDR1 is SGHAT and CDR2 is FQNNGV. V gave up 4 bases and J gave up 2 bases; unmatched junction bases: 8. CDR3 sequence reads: CASSSRTSGSAAYEQYF. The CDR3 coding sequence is TGTGCCAGCAGCTCGAGGACTAGCGGGAGTGCCGCCTACGAGCAGTACTTC.

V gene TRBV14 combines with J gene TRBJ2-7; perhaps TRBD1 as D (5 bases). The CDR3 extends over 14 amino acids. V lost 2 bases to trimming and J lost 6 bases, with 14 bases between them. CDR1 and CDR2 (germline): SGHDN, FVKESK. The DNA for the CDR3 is TGTGCCAGCAGCCAAAGGGGTAGGGGTTTCGAGCAGTACTTC. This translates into CASSQRGRGFEQYF.

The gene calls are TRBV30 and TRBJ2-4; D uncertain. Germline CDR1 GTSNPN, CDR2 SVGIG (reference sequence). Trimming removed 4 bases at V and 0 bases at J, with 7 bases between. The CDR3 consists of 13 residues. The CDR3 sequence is CAWNPQAKNIQYF. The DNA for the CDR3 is TGTGCCTGGAACCCACAAGCCAAAAACATTCAGTACTTC.

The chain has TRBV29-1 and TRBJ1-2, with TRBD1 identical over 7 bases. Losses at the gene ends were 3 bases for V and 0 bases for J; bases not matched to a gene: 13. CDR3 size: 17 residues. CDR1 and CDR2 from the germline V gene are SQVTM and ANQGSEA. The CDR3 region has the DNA TGCAGCGTTGAGAGTTCCAGGGACAGCATTACTAACTATGGCTACACCTTC. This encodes CSVESSRDSITNYGYTF. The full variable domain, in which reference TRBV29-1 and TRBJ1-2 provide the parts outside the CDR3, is SAVISQKPSRDICQRGTSLTIQCQVDSQVTMMFWYRQQPGQSLTLIATANQGSEATYESGFVIDKFPISRPNLTFSTLTVSNMSPEDSSIYLCSVESSRDSITNYGYTFGSGTRLTVV.

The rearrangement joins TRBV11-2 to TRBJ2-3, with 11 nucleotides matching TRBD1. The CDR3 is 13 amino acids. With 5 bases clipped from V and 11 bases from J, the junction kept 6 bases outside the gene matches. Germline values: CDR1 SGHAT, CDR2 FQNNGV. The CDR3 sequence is CASSPRTGGKQYF. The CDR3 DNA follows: TGTGCCAGCAGCCCCCGGACAGGGGGCAAGCAGTATTTT.

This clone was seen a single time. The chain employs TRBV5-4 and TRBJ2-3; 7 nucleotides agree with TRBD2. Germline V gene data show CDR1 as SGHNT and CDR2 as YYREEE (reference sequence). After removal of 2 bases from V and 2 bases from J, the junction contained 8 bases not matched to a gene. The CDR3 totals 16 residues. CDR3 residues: CASSFRSGMNTDTQYF. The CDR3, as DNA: TGTGCCAGCAGCTTCAGAAGCGGGATGAACACAGATACGCAGTATTTT.

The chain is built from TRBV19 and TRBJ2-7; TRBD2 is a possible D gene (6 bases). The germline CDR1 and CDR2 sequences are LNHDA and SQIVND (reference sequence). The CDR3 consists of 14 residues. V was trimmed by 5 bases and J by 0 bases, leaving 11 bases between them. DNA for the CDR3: TGTGCCAGTAGTGCCGGGACTTTCTCCTACGAGCAGTACTTC. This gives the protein CASSAGTFSYEQYF.

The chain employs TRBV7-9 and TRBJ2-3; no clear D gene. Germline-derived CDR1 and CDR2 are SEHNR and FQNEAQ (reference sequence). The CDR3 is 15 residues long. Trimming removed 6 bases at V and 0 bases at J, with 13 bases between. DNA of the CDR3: TGTGCCAGCAGGTCGACATCAACTAGCACAGATACGCAGTATTTT. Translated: CASRSTSTSTDTQYF.

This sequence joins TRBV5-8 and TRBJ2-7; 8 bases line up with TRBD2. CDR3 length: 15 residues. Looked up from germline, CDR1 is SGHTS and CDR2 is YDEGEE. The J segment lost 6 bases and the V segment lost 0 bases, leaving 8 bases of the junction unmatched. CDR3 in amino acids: CASSLEAAAGGEQYF. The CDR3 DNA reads TGTGCCAGCAGCTTGGAGGCCGCCGCGGGGGGCGAGCAGTACTTC. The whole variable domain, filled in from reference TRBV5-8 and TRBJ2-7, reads EAGVTQSPTHLIKTRGQQATLRCSPISGHTSVYWYQQALGLGLQFLLWYDEGEERNRGNFPPRFSGRQFPNYSSELNVNALELEDSALYLCASSLEAAAGGEQYFGPGTRLTVT.

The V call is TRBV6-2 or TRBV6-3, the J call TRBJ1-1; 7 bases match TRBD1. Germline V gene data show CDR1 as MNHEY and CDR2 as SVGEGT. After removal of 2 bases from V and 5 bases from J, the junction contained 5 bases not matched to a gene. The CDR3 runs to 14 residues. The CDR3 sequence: CASSYTNRGTEAFF. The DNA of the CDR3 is TGTGCCAGCAGTTACACGAACAGGGGAACTGAAGCTTTCTTT.

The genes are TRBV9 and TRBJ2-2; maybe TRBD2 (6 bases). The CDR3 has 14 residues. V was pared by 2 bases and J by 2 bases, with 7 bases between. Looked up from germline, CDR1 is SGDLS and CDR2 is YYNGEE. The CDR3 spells CASSVDYNTGELFF. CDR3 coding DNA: TGTGCCAGCAGCGTGGACTACAACACCGGGGAGCTGTTTTTT.

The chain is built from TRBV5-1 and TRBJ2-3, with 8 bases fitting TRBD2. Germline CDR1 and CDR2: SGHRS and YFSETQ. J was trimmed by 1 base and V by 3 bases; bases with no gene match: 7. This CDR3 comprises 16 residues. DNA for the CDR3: TGCGCCAGCAGCTCCCCTCGGGGGGGAGGCACAGATACGCAGTATTTT. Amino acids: CASSSPRGGGTDTQYF.

The CDR3 DNA reads as TGTGCCAGTAGGGGGGACAGGGCCGAGCAGTACTTC. It yields the protein CASRGDRAEQYF. V and J are TRBV19 and TRBJ2-7; the match to TRBD1 covers 9 bases. The length of the CDR3 is 12 residues. V gave up 6 bases and J gave up 6 bases; unmatched junction bases: 3. Germline lookup yields CDR1 LNHDA and CDR2 SQIVND (reference sequence).

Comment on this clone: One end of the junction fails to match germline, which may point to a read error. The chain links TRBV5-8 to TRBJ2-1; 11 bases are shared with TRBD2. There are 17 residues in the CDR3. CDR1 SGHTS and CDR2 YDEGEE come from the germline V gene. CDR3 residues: CVSSLGLAVFSYNEQFF. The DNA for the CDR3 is TGTGTCAGCAGCTTGGGACTAGCGGTTTTCTCCTACAATGAGCAGTTCTTC.